Listed here are 32 T cell receptor beta chains from one sample, sequenced in a study of blood T cells in healthy people across ages. The authors ran a second PCR of about 7 to 12 cycles using a sample-barcoded 5' primer and a J-beta primer mix. TCRdb re-derived calls from the 5' RACE reads in MiXCR, one entry per CDR3 protein. The table includes hundreds of thousands of distinct CDR3 sequences, approximately 30% detected once. Sequencing was carried out using blood. The origin of the receptors is a woman aged 80 or over in good health.

This clonotype came up many times. V is TRBV29-1 and J is TRBJ2-3; TRBD2 matches at 14 bases. This CDR3 contains 15 residues. J lost 1 base, V lost 3 bases, and 0 bases had no gene match. Germline V gene lookup returns CDR1 SQVTM and CDR2 ANQGSEA. The CDR3 reads CSVEGLAGGTDTQYF. CDR3 bases: TGCAGCGTTGAGGGACTAGCGGGGGGCACAGATACGCAGTATTTT.

The chain combines TRBV7-3 with TRBJ1-2, with a weak D call TRBD1 (5 bases). Germline V lookup: CDR1 SGHTA, CDR2 FQGTGA. The CDR3 contains 12 residues. Trimming cost V 4 bases and J 8 bases, with 11 bases left between them. The CDR3 bases are TGTGCCAGCAGCTCAGGGAGCGGGGGCTACACCTTC. Its protein product is CASSSGSGGYTF.

This sequence joins TRBV19 and TRBJ1-5; unclear D gene. This CDR3 contains 13 residues. CDR1 is LNHDA and CDR2 is SQIVND in the germline V gene (reference sequence). Trimming took off 3 bases at V and 11 bases at J, with 14 bases between the two ends. The CDR3 DNA reads as TGTGCCAGTAGTATGTCCCCCGACATGGCCCAGCATTTT. This sequence encodes CASSMSPDMAQHF.

This clonotype was detected many times. The V call is TRBV7-8, the J call TRBJ2-5, with 12 bases identical to TRBD1. The germline CDR1 and CDR2 sequences are SGHVS and FQNEAQ. The CDR3 extends over 16 amino acids. With V trimmed by 7 bases and J by 5 bases, 11 bases remained unmatched. CDR3 sequence (DNA): TGTGCCAGCACTTCAACCGGGACAGGGGGCCGGGAGACCCAGTACTTC. Residues: CASTSTGTGGRETQYF.

In this sample, this clonotype turned up many times. The rearrangement joins TRBV29-1 to TRBJ2-1; TRBD2 matches 11 bases. V lost 7 bases to trimming and J lost 3 bases; unmatched junction nucleotides: 8. Germline V gene sequence: CDR1 SQVTM, CDR2 ANQGSEA. The CDR3 has 15 amino acids. CDR3 in DNA: TGCAGCGCTCACGAACTAGCGGGGGTCTACAATGAGCAGTTCTTC. Amino acid sequence: CSAHELAGVYNEQFF.

This chain connects TRBV30 to TRBJ2-7; D not certain. In germline, CDR1 is GTSNPN, CDR2 SVGIG (reference sequence). The ends were cut back, 0 bases at V and 3 bases at J, with 9 bases in the middle. The CDR3 loop spans 13 amino acids. This chain's CDR3 is CAWSVLPGYEQYF. The CDR3 DNA is TGTGCCTGGAGTGTACTCCCGGGCTACGAGCAGTACTTC.

Many counts were recorded for this clonotype. J is TRBJ1-1 and V is TRBV7-6, with 10 bases aligning to TRBD1. Germline V gives CDR1 SGHVS, CDR2 FNYEAQ. The J segment lost 6 bases and the V segment lost 4 bases, leaving 8 bases of the junction unmatched. This CDR3 comprises 15 residues. CDR3 nucleotide sequence: TGTGCCAGCAGCTCCGGGACAGGGGATTGGGCTGAAGCTTTCTTT. The encoded protein is CASSSGTGDWAEAFF.

This chain links TRBV3-1 with TRBJ2-5; tentatively, D is TRBD1 (7 bases). The V and J ends lost 4 bases and 7 bases respectively, with 25 bases between them. This CDR3 has 17 amino acids. Germline lookup yields CDR1 LGHDT and CDR2 YNNKEL (reference sequence). CDR3 sequence reads: CASSPQRGQGGRGTQYF. DNA of the CDR3: TGTGCCAGCAGCCCACAACGAGGCCAGGGGGGCCGTGGGACCCAGTACTTC.

This clonotype was seen repeatedly, ten times or more. The chain uses TRBV12-3 or TRBV12-4 and TRBJ1-1, with D perhaps TRBD1 (5 bases). The germline V and J ends were trimmed by 6 bases and 10 bases, with 18 bases remaining between them. The CDR3 is 13 amino acids. This CDR3 reads CASSTDSLGTAFF. CDR3 bases: TGTGCCAGCAGCACGGACTCCCTCGGGACAGCTTTCTTT.

This clonotype was counted a single time. The V call is TRBV20-1, the J call TRBJ2-5; D may correspond to TRBD1 or TRBD2 (5 bases each). Germline loops: CDR1 DFQATT, CDR2 SNEGSKA (reference sequence). This CDR3 has 15 residues. The V end was cut by 1 base, the J end by 11 bases, with 23 bases between. CDR3 DNA sequence: TGCAGTGCTAGAGTACCGGGACGGACCTCCGGTGTGCAGTACTTC. Translation gives CSARVPGRTSGVQYF.

In its sample, this clonotype was seen many times. The chain couples TRBV4-1 to TRBJ2-7, with 8 bases aligning to TRBD2. CDR1 is MGHRA and CDR2 is YSYEKL in the germline V gene. With V trimmed by 0 bases and J by 3 bases, 10 bases remained unmatched. CDR3 size: 17 residues. CDR3 in DNA: TGCGCCAGCAGCCAAGAGGACCCCAGACTAGCGAACTACGAGCAGTACTTC. Its protein product is CASSQEDPRLANYEQYF.

The rearrangement joins TRBV20-1 to TRBJ2-2; D unclear. Germline CDR1 and CDR2: DFQATT and SNEGSKA (reference sequence). With 1 base removed from V and 8 bases from J, the gap between germline ends came to 11 bases. The CDR3 extends over 13 amino acids. The CDR3, as DNA: TGCAGTGCTAGAGTGGCAGGATCTGGGGAGCTGTTTTTT. Amino acid sequence: CSARVAGSGELFF.

The chain links TRBV7-6 to TRBJ2-3, with TRBD2 identical over 9 bases. Germline trimming cut 1 base from V and 5 bases from J; bases unmatched to any gene: 7. This CDR3 region has 16 residues. Per the germline V gene, CDR1 is SGHVS and CDR2 is FNYEAQ. CDR3: CASSLGPAGGQDTQYF. CDR3 sequence (DNA): TGTGCCAGCAGCTTAGGTCCGGCGGGGGGGCAAGATACGCAGTATTTT.

A remark on this clonotype: A much larger clone is a single base away; this may be a read error. The chain links TRBV12-3 or TRBV12-4 to TRBJ2-5; perhaps TRBD2 as D (6 bases). The ends were cut back, 8 bases at V and 11 bases at J, with 24 bases in the middle. This CDR3 has 14 residues. In DNA form, the CDR3 reads TGTGCCAGCGACGGGGGAATTAGGTACAATGAGCAGTACTTC. It is translated as CASDGGIRYNEQYF.

The chain couples TRBV3-1 to TRBJ1-2, with 9 bases identical to TRBD1. This CDR3 region has 17 residues. Trimming cost V 0 bases and J 4 bases; bases outside gene matches: 9. Germline lookup yields CDR1 LGHDT and CDR2 YNNKEL (reference sequence). This CDR3 reads CASSQDPGTGRSYGYTF. DNA of the CDR3: TGTGCCAGCAGCCAAGACCCCGGGACAGGGCGTAGCTATGGCTACACCTTC.

This clonotype was counted a few times. V usage is TRBV29-1 and J usage is TRBJ1-1, with no clear D. Between the trimmed V and J ends, which lost 3 bases and 1 base, there was a span of 15 bases. This CDR3 is built from 15 residues. The germline gives CDR1 SQVTM, CDR2 ANQGSEA. CDR3 in amino acids: CSVEGVGDSNTEAFF. Written as DNA, the CDR3 is TGCAGCGTTGAGGGAGTGGGAGATTCGAACACTGAAGCTTTCTTT. Combining the CDR3 with reference TRBV29-1 and TRBJ1-1 gives the whole variable domain SAVISQKPSRDICQRGTSLTIQCQVDSQVTMMFWYRQQPGQSLTLIATANQGSEATYESGFVIDKFPISRPNLTFSTLTVSNMSPEDSSIYLCSVEGVGDSNTEAFFGQGTRLTVV.

The chain recombines TRBV30 with TRBJ2-7; 7 nucleotides match TRBD1. Germline values: CDR1 GTSNPN, CDR2 SVGIG (reference sequence). The CDR3 sequence is 15 residues long. The V gene end was trimmed by 0 bases and the J gene end by 3 bases; junction bases not matched to a gene: 8. As DNA, the CDR3 is TGTGCCTGGAGTGTCGGGGCAGGGGGATTCTACGAGCAGTACTTC. The encoded protein is CAWSVGAGGFYEQYF.

As for this clonotype: This may come from a read error, since a much larger clone is one base off. The chain uses TRBV20-1 and TRBJ2-3; D perhaps matches TRBD1 (5 bases). Germline CDR1 and CDR2: DFQATT and SNEGSKA (reference sequence). V lost 6 bases and J 0 bases, leaving 25 bases between the germline ends. This CDR3 has 18 amino acids. CDR3 amino acids: CSAPNPKAGYSSTDTQYF. CDR3 in DNA: TGCAGTGCCCCCAACCCGAAGGCAGGGTATTCTAGCACAGATACGCAGTATTTT.

The chain carries TRBV7-2 and TRBJ2-5, with D tentatively TRBD1 (6 bases). Germline V CDR1 and CDR2: SGHTA, FQGNSA. Trimming removed 2 bases from V and 3 bases from J, with 13 bases in between. This CDR3 contains 15 residues. The CDR3 DNA reads TGTGCCAGCAGCTTACGTGGGTCAGGGGAAGAGACCCAGTACTTC. This codes for CASSLRGSGEETQYF.

This clonotype showed up many times. The chain couples TRBV20-1 to TRBJ2-1; D is undetermined. Trimming took 1 base from V and 5 from J, leaving 18 bases between them. Germline V gene lookup returns CDR1 DFQATT and CDR2 SNEGSKA (reference sequence). The CDR3 consists of 16 residues. CDR3 in DNA: TGCAGTGCTAGAGTAGCTTCAACAAAGTCCCACAATGAGCAGTTCTTC. Amino acid sequence: CSARVASTKSHNEQFF.

Comment on this clonotype: Because it lacks the conserved phenylalanine or tryptophan at the end, this CDR3 is likely a read error. The chain carries TRBV28 and TRBJ1-5, with D maybe TRBD1 (5 bases). V was clipped by 2 bases and J by 9 bases, with 8 bases between them. CDR1 and CDR2 (germline): MDHEN, SYDVKM. The CDR3 extends over 12 amino acids. The CDR3 DNA follows: TGTGCCAGCAGTTTAGTGGGACGGCCCCAGCATTTA. The encoded protein is CASSLVGRPQHL.

This clonotype was observed many times. The chain couples TRBV4-3 to TRBJ2-7; no clear D gene. The ends were cut back, 0 bases at V and 5 bases at J, with 8 bases in the middle. Germline CDR1 LGHNA, CDR2 YSLEER. The CDR3 has 13 residues. CDR3 DNA: TGCGCCAGCAGCCAAGATTTGATCGACGAGCAGTACTTC. This sequence encodes CASSQDLIDEQYF.

This clonotype has at least ten counts. The V call is TRBV5-6, the J call TRBJ2-1; TRBD1 is a possible D gene (6 bases). Trimming took off 6 bases at V and 0 bases at J, with 16 bases between the two ends. Germline V gene data show CDR1 as SGHDT and CDR2 as YYEEEE. CDR3 length equals 16 residues. The CDR3 region is CASIQGKGYSYNEQFF. In nucleotides, the CDR3 is TGTGCCAGCATCCAGGGGAAGGGGTACTCCTACAATGAGCAGTTCTTC.

V gene TRBV6-5 combines with J gene TRBJ2-7, with 7 bases lining up with TRBD2. The CDR3 has 14 amino acids. The junction had 9 bases not matched to a gene; V was cut back by 4 bases and J by 6 bases. Germline CDR1 MNHEY, CDR2 SVGAGI. The CDR3: CASSCVQGGGEQYF. The DNA for the CDR3 is TGTGCCAGCAGTTGCGTGCAGGGCGGGGGCGAGCAGTACTTC.

This clonotype was found many times. The J gene is TRBJ2-7, the V gene TRBV5-6, with D perhaps given as TRBD1 or TRBD2 (6 bases each). The CDR3 loop spans 14 amino acids. Germline V CDR1 and CDR2: SGHDT, YYEEEE. V was clipped by 4 bases and J by 6 bases, with 17 bases between them. The CDR3 DNA is TGTGCCAGCAGCAAAGGGGGGAGACTCGGCGAGCAGTACTTC. Translating it yields CASSKGGRLGEQYF.

In this sample, this clonotype turned up many times. CDR3 region: CASSQAAGGKETQYF. DNA for the CDR3: TGCGCCAGCAGCCAAGCAGCGGGGGGGAAAGAGACCCAGTACTTC. The chain couples TRBV4-1 to TRBJ2-5; 10 nucleotides line up with TRBD2. V lost 1 base to trimming and J lost 3 bases; unmatched junction nucleotides: 2. The CDR3 is 15 amino acids. Germline values: CDR1 MGHRA, CDR2 YSYEKL.

The rearrangement links TRBV6-4 to TRBJ1-2; D ambiguous. The CDR3 totals 12 residues. Trimming shortened V by 2 bases and J by 8 bases, and 9 bases separated the two germline ends. CDR1 is MRHNA and CDR2 is SNTAGT in the germline V gene. Here the CDR3 reads CASSDGSRGYTF. The DNA for the CDR3 is TGTGCCAGCAGTGACGGCAGTCGGGGCTACACCTTC.

This clonotype was counted ten times or more. A much more abundant neighbour one base away suggests this may be a read error. The rearrangement links TRBV29-1 to TRBJ1-1; a weak D match, TRBD1 (5 bases). Trimming pared 4 bases from V and 6 bases from J, leaving 12 bases between. The CDR3 is 12 residues long. Per the germline V gene, CDR1 is SQVTM and CDR2 is ANQGSEA. Written as DNA, the CDR3 is TGCAGCGTTGTAGGGGTGCGCGCTGAAGCTTTCTTT. It specifies CSVVGVRAEAFF.

The V and J genes are TRBV5-5 and TRBJ2-5; D perhaps matches TRBD2 (6 bases). The J call may not be correct, given that the DNA end is closer to TRBJ2-1. The CDR3 covers 14 residues. Per germline, CDR1 SGHKS and CDR2 YYEKEE (reference sequence). The CDR3 sequence is CASSFLLAQETQFF. The CDR3 DNA follows: TGTGCCAGCAGCTTTTTACTAGCCCAAGAGACCCAGTTCTTC.

The J gene is TRBJ2-3, the V gene TRBV12-3 or TRBV12-4; the match to TRBD2 covers 9 bases. This CDR3 region has 14 residues. The trim removed 6 bases at V and 2 bases at J, leaving 3 bases unmatched. The CDR3 sequence is CASSRTSATDTQYF. As DNA, the CDR3 is TGTGCCAGCAGCCGGACTAGCGCCACAGATACGCAGTATTTT.

This clonotype has just a few counts. The CDR3 reads CASSLPGQQDTQYF. The CDR3, as DNA: TGCGCCAGCAGCTTACCGGGTCAGCAAGATACGCAGTATTTT. This rearrangement joins TRBV5-1 to TRBJ2-3; D gene uncertain. The CDR3 consists of 14 residues. The germline gives CDR1 SGHRS, CDR2 YFSETQ. Trimming left V 2 bases short and J 5 bases short, with 12 bases between.

With respect to this clonotype: A much larger clone is a single base away; this may be a read error. This sequence joins TRBV15 and TRBJ2-5; possibly TRBD1 for D (6 bases). The V gene's germline CDR1 is LNHNV and CDR2 YYDKDF (reference sequence). This CDR3 spans 14 amino acids. Trimming took 5 bases from V and 11 from J, leaving 21 bases between them. The CDR3 reads CATSGETGYNEQYF. As DNA, the CDR3 is TGTGCCACCAGCGGTGAAACAGGGTACAATGAGCAGTACTTC.